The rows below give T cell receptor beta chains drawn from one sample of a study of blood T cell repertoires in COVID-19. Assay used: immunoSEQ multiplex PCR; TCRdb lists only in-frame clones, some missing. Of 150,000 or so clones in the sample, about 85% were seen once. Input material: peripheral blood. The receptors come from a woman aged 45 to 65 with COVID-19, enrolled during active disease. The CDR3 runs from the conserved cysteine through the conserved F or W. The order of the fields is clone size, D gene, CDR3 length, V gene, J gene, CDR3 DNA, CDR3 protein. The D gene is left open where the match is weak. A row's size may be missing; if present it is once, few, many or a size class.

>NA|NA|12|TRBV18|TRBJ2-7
TGTGCCAGCTCACCGAGCTCCTACGAGCAGTACTTC
CASSPSSYEQYF
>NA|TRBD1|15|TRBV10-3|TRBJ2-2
TGTGCCATCACCGCGGACAGGGGATACACCGGGGAGCTGTTTTTT
CAITADRGYTGELFF
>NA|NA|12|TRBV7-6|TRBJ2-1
TGTGCCAGCAGCGCCCTAGAAAAGGAGCAGTTCTTC
CASSALEKEQFF
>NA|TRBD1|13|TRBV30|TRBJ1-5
TGTGCCTGGAGCGAACAGGGGAATCAGCCCCAGCATTTT
CAWSEQGNQPQHF
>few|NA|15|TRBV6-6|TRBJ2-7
TGTGCCAGCAGTTACTCGACACAGGGTACAGACGAGCAGTACTTC
CASSYSTQGTDEQYF
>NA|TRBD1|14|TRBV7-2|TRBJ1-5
TGTGCCAGCAGCTTAGTGGCAGGGGGCAAACCCCAGCATTTT
CASSLVAGGKPQHF
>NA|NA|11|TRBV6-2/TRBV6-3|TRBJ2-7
TGTGCCAGCAGTCTAGGTGGCGAGCAGTACTTC
CASSLGGEQYF
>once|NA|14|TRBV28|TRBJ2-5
TGTGCCAGCAGTGGGACACCACCCCAAGAGACCCAGTACTTC
CASSGTPPQETQYF
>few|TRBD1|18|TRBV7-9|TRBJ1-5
TGTGCCAGCAGCGCGCCGGGACAGGGTACTTATAGCAATCAGCCCCAGCATTTT
CASSAPGQGTYSNQPQHF
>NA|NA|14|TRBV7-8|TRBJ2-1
TGTGCCAGCAGCTTAAAGGGGAACTACAATGAGCAGTTCTTC
CASSLKGNYNEQFF
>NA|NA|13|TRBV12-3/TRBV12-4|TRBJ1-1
TGTGCCAGCAGTTTTAACGGTAACACTGAAGCTTTCTTT
CASSFNGNTEAFF
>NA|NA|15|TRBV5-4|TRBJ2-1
TGTGCCAGCAGCTCGCCCCAGCGGGCGGTCAATGAGCAGTTCTTC
CASSSPQRAVNEQFF
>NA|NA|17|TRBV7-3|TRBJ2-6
TGTGCCAGCAGCCCTGTGGGGAGCCACTCTGGGGCCAACGTCCTGACTTTC
CASSPVGSHSGANVLTF
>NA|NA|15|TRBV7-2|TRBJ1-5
TGTGCCAGCAGCTTAGGAGGGACAAGCAATCAGCCCCAGCATTTT
CASSLGGTSNQPQHF
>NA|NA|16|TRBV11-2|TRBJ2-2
TGTGCCAGCAGCTTAGTTGTCTATCAGAACACCGGGGAGCTGTTTTTT
CASSLVVYQNTGELFF
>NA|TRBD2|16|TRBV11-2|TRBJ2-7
TGTGCCAGCAGCTTAGGAGGACACCGGGGGGCCTACGAGCAGTACTTC
CASSLGGHRGAYEQYF
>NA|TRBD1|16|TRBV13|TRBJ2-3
TGTGCCAGCAGCGCGACAGGGGCGGACCTCACAGATACGCAGTATTTT
CASSATGADLTDTQYF
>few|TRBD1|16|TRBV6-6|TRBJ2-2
TGTGCCAGCAGTTACCGCCAGGGGGCTGGCACCGGGGAGCTGTTTTTT
CASSYRQGAGTGELFF
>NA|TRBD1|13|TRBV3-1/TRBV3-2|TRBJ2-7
TGTGCCAGCAAGCAGGGGGTAGTCGACGAGCAGTACTTC
CASKQGVVDEQYF
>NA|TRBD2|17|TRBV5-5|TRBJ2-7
TGTGCCAGCAGCAGTGAGATTCTTGGGACTAGCTGGAACGAGCAGTACTTC
CASSSEILGTSWNEQYF
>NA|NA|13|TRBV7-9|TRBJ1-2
TGTGCCAGCAGCTTGGACAGTAACTATGGCTACACCTTC
CASSLDSNYGYTF
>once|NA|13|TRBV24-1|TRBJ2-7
TGTGCCACCAGTGATCCGGGAACCTACGAGCAGTACTTC
CATSDPGTYEQYF
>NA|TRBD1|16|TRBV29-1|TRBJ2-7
TGCAGCGTTGAGGGAATTCCGAGACAGGGGGCCTACGAGCAGTACTTC
CSVEGIPRQGAYEQYF
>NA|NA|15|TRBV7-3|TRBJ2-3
TGTGCCAGCAGCCTTTCGGCTAGCCCCGTAGATACGCAGTATTTT
CASSLSASPVDTQYF